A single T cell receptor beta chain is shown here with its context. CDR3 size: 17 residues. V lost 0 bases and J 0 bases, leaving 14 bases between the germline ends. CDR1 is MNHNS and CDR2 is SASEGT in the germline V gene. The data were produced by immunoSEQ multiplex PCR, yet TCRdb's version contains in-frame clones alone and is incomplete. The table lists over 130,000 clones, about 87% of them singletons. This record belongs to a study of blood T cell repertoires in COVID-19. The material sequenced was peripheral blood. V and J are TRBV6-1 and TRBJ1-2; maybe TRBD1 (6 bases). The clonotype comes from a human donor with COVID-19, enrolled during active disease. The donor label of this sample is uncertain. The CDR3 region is CASSEALTGSANYGYTF. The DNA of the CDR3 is TGTGCCAGCAGTGAAGCCTTGACAGGCAGCGCTAACTATGGCTACACCTTC.